This TCR beta chain was found in a study of T cells in Graves' hyperthyroidism and ophthalmopathy. What was amplified from RNA transcripts were TCR beta CDR3 regions. A set of HTBI primers served as the primers for a first-round RT-PCR of the TCR CDR3. A single record per CDR3 protein comes from TCRdb applying MiXCR to the multiplex PCR reads. The sample yields some 510,000 distinct CDR3 sequences, around 21% seen once. Germline loops: CDR1 SGHAT, CDR2 FQNNGV. V was pared by 0 bases and J by 6 bases, with 11 bases between. The CDR3 totals 14 residues. The sample consisted of blood. The receptor was isolated from a man aged 18-30 years with Graves' hyperthyroidism. The J gene is TRBJ1-1, the V gene TRBV11-2; TRBD1 is a possible D gene (5 bases). In DNA, the CDR3 is TGTGCCAGCAGCTTAGATCCCGGACACCCTGAAGCTTTCTTT. Its protein product is CASSLDPGHPEAFF.